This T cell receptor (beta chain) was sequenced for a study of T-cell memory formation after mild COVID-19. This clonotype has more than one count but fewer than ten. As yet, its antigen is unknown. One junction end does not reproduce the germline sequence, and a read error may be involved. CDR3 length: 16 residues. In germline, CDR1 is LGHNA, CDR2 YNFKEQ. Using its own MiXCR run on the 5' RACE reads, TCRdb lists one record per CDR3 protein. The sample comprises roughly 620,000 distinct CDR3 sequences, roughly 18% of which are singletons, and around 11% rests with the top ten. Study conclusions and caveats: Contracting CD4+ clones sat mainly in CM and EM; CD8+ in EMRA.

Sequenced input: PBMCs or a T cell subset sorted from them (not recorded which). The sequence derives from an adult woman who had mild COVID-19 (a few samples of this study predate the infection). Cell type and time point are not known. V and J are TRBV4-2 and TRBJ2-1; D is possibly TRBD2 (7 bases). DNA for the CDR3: TGTGCCAGCAGCGAAGACGGCGGGGGCGCCTACAATGAGCAGTTCTTC. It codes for CASSEDGGGAYNEQFF.